This TCR beta chain was profiled in a study of cytomegalovirus exposure and HLA in healthy donors. Primers included in the PCR were 60 Vbeta and 13 Jbeta primers. Sequencing used immunoSEQ multiplex PCR; TCRdb keeps in-frame clones, though not all of them. In the table there are 120,000 or so clones, about 80% of which are singletons. The CDR3 is 11 amino acids. V was clipped by 4 bases and J by 5 bases, with 8 bases between them. CDR1 is SQVTM and CDR2 is ANQGSEA in the germline V gene. This TCR came from a man aged 40-49 years in good health and CMV-seronegative. The chain has TRBV29-1 and TRBJ2-5; D is unresolved. The specimen was PBMCs. CDR3 in DNA: TGCAGCGTTGGCGACGGGGAGACCCAGTACTTC. Its protein is CSVGDGETQYF.